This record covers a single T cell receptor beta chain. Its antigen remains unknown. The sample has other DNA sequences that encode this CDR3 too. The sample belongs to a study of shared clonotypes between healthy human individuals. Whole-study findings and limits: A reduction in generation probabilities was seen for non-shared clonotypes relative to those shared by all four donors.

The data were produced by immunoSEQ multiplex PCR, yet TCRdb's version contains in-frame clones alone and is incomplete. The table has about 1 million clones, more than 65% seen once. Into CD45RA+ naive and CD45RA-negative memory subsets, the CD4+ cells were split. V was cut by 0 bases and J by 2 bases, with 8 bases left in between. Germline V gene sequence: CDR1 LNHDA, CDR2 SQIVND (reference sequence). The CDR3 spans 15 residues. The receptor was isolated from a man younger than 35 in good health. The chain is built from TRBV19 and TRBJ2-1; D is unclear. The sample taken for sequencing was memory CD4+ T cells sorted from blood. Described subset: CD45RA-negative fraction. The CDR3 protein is CASSIEGNTYNEQFF. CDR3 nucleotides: TGTGCCAGTAGTATAGAGGGCAATACCTACAATGAGCAGTTCTTC.